Listed here are 16 T cell receptor beta chains from one sample, sequenced in a study of cytomegalovirus exposure and HLA in healthy donors (dated 2017 in TCRdb). The library was made by the immunoSEQ multiplex PCR assay. TCRdb holds this immuneACCESS table with in-frame rearrangements only. Some clones are missing; in checked studies, unresolved V genes explain under half, and the rest has no known cause. The sample contains 150,000 to 200,000 clones, approximately 89% of them found a single time. About 9.3% of the sample goes to the ten largest clones. Sequencing used PBMCs. These receptors all come from a woman younger than 35 in good health and CMV-seropositive.

The rearrangement joins TRBV7-3 to TRBJ2-7, with D possibly matching TRBD1 (5 bases). CDR3 length equals 14 residues. Germline CDR1 reads SGHTA; CDR2 reads FQGTGA. V was trimmed by 5 bases and J by 6 bases, leaving 17 bases between them. CDR3 loop: CASSNQGSPSEQYF. The CDR3 nucleotides are TGTGCCAGCAGCAATCAGGGAAGTCCATCCGAGCAGTACTTC.

The chain links TRBV28 to TRBJ2-7, with 9 bases fitting TRBD1. The J segment lost 7 bases and the V segment lost 4 bases, leaving 11 bases of the junction unmatched. Looked up from germline, CDR1 is MDHEN and CDR2 is SYDVKM. There are 15 residues in the CDR3. DNA of the CDR3: TGTGCCAGCAGTTCACGAAATCCGGGACAGGGTGAGCAGTACTTC. Amino acids: CASSSRNPGQGEQYF.

The chain employs TRBV6-5 and TRBJ2-1; D is uncertain. The germline gives CDR1 MNHEY, CDR2 SVGAGI. Trimming cost V 2 bases and J 7 bases, with 9 bases left between them. This CDR3 has 13 residues. CDR3 protein: CASSYAEQNEQFF. CDR3 nucleotides: TGTGCCAGCAGTTACGCAGAACAAAATGAGCAGTTCTTC.

The chain joins TRBV7-2 to TRBJ2-2; 10 nucleotides align to TRBD1. The ends lost 7 bases at V and 2 bases at J; junction bases unmatched: 13. Germline CDR1 and CDR2: SGHTA and FQGNSA. The CDR3 spans 18 residues. CDR3 DNA: TGTGCCAGCAACACCGGGCCGGGACAGGGGCGCAACACCGGGGAGCTGTTTTTT. Encoded protein: CASNTGPGQGRNTGELFF.

V usage is TRBV15 and J usage is TRBJ1-1; 8 bases are shared with TRBD1. Per germline, CDR1 LNHNV and CDR2 YYDKDF (reference sequence). This CDR3 contains 15 residues. The ends lost 1 base at V and 1 base at J; junction bases unmatched: 2. The CDR3, as DNA: TGTGCCACCAGCAGAGGGACAGGGCGGAACACTGAAGCTTTCTTT. As protein: CATSRGTGRNTEAFF.

The chain links TRBV5-6 to TRBJ2-7, with 7 bases matching TRBD2. The germline CDR1 and CDR2 sequences are SGHDT and YYEEEE. The CDR3 is 15 amino acids. Losses at the gene ends were 1 base for V and 2 bases for J; bases not matched to a gene: 6. The CDR3 region has the DNA TGTGCCAGCAGCTTGCGCGGGAGAGGGACCTACGAGCAGTACTTC. Its protein is CASSLRGRGTYEQYF.

V gene TRBV5-5 combines with J gene TRBJ1-2; D is perhaps TRBD1 (6 bases). The CDR3 contains 15 residues. V shed 4 bases and J shed 7 bases, with 20 bases lying between them. Germline V lookup: CDR1 SGHKS, CDR2 YYEKEE (reference sequence). The CDR3 is CASSQPDRTFSGYTF. CDR3 nucleotide sequence: TGTGCCAGCAGCCAACCAGACAGGACCTTCTCTGGCTACACCTTC.

This rearrangement joins TRBV28 to TRBJ2-7; tentatively, D is TRBD1 (5 bases). The length of the CDR3 is 16 residues. V dropped 2 bases and J dropped 3 bases, with 17 bases sitting between them. Germline V gives CDR1 MDHEN, CDR2 SYDVKM. The CDR3 here is CASSLIGAGNRYEQYF. In DNA, the CDR3 is TGTGCCAGCAGTTTAATTGGGGCAGGGAATCGCTACGAGCAGTACTTC.

The rearrangement links TRBV7-3 to TRBJ1-2, with 9 bases fitting TRBD1. The germline gives CDR1 SGHTA, CDR2 FQGTGA. This CDR3 spans 18 amino acids. V lost 1 base, J lost 6 bases, and 15 bases stayed unmatched. The CDR3 is CASSLKLGAGTGWNGYTF. The CDR3 DNA is TGTGCCAGCAGCTTAAAACTGGGGGCGGGGACAGGGTGGAATGGCTACACCTTC.

This chain links TRBV7-2 with TRBJ2-7; the match to TRBD2 covers 14 bases. Germline values: CDR1 SGHTA, CDR2 FQGNSA. The V gene end was trimmed by 4 bases and the J gene end by 3 bases; junction bases not matched to a gene: 5. This CDR3 is 16 amino acids long. The CDR3 region is CASSSRTSGRLYEQYF. CDR3 nucleotides: TGTGCCAGCAGCTCCAGGACTAGCGGGAGGCTCTACGAGCAGTACTTC.

The chain links TRBV4-1 to TRBJ1-1; D is uncertain. Per germline, CDR1 MGHRA and CDR2 YSYEKL. This CDR3 contains 17 residues. The V end lost 0 bases, the J end lost 7 bases, and 21 bases lay between the germline ends. CDR3 loop: CASSQDWRVGLIDEAFF. CDR3 nucleotides: TGCGCCAGCAGCCAAGATTGGCGGGTAGGACTGATCGATGAAGCTTTCTTT.

The chain joins TRBV2 to TRBJ1-5; no definite D call. The CDR3 spans 16 residues. Trimming stripped 6 bases from V and 0 bases from J, with 15 bases between. The germline V gene encodes CDR1 SNHLY and CDR2 FYNNEI. CDR3 region: CASSTQAVHSNQPQHF. For the CDR3, the DNA is TGTGCCAGCAGCACCCAGGCCGTACATAGCAATCAGCCCCAGCATTTT.

The genes are TRBV11-2 and TRBJ1-3, with 8 bases that match TRBD1. The CDR3 spans 15 residues. From germline, CDR1 is SGHAT and CDR2 FQNNGV. The trim removed 5 bases at V and 0 bases at J, leaving 3 bases unmatched. The DNA of the CDR3 is TGTGCCAGCAGCCAGGACAGGGCCTCTGGAAACACCATATATTTT. It codes for CASSQDRASGNTIYF.

The CDR3 loop reads CAWTVMGQGLRGYTF. CDR3 bases: TGTGCCTGGACGGTAATGGGACAGGGCTTACGAGGCTACACCTTC. The chain joins TRBV30 to TRBJ1-2, with 9 bases fitting TRBD1. Germline CDR1 and CDR2: GTSNPN and SVGIG (reference sequence). Trimming removed 4 bases from V and 8 bases from J; junction bases left unmatched: 14. The CDR3 extends over 15 amino acids.

The rearrangement links TRBV11-3 to TRBJ2-1; D gene uncertain. The CDR3 has 11 amino acids. CDR1 is SGHNT and CDR2 is YENEEA in the germline V gene. V dropped 1 base and J dropped 9 bases, with 4 bases sitting between them. The CDR3 protein is CASSLAREQFF. DNA for the CDR3: TGTGCCAGCAGCTTAGCCCGTGAGCAGTTCTTC.

The chain carries TRBV7-2 and TRBJ2-1, with D possibly being TRBD2 (6 bases). The CDR3 loop spans 14 amino acids. Germline assignment: CDR1 SGHTA and CDR2 FQGNSA. V dropped 5 bases and J dropped 5 bases, with 13 bases sitting between them. For the CDR3, the DNA is TGTGCCAGCAGCCTGGGACTCTATCACAATGAGCAGTTCTTC. Its protein is CASSLGLYHNEQFF.